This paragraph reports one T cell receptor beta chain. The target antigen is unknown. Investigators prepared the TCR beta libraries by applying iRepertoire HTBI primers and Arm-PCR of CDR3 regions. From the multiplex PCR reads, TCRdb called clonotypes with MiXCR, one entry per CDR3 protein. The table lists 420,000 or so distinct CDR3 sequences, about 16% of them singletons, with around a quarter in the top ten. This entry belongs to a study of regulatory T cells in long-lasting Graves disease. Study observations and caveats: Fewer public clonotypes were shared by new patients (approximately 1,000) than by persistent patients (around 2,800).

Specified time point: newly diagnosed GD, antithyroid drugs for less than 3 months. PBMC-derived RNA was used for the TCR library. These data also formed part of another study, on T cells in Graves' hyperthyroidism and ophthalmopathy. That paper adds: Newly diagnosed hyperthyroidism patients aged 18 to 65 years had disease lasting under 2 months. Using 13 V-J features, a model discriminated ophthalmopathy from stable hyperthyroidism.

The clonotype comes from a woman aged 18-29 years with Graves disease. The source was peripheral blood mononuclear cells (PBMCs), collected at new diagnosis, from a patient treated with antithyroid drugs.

The CDR3 DNA is TGTGCCATCAGTGCCCAGACGGCAGATACGCAGTATTTT. It translates to CAISAQTADTQYF. The chain recombines TRBV10-3 with TRBJ2-3; no definite D call. Per germline, CDR1 ENHRY and CDR2 SYGVKD. V shed 4 bases and J shed 4 bases, with 9 bases lying between them. The CDR3 totals 13 residues.